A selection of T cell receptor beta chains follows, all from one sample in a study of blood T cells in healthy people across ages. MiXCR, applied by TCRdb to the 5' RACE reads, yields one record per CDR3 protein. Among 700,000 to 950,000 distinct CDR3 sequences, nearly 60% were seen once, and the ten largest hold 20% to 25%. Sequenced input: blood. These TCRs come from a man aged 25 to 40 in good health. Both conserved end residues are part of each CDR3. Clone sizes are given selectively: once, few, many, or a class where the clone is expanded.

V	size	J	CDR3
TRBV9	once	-	CASSVAQSGSYEQYF
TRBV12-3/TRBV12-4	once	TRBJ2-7	CASSLSSGTLEQYF
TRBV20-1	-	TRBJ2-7	CSARDQPGSYEQYF
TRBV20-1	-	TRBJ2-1	CSASLDRENEQFF
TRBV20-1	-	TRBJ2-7	CSANRDRDPYEQYF
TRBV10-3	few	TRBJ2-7	CAISSPYEQYF
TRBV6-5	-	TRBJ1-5	CASSYRAGGNQPQHF
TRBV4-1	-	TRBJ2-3	CASSQILDTQYF
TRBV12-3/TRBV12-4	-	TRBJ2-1	CASNLGEWNEQFF
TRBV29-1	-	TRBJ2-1	CSVLAGGKNNEQFF
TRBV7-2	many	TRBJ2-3	CASSFSPLAGAQDTQYF
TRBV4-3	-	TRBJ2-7	CASSQGVMERSYEQYF
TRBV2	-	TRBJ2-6	CASRESRDRSGANVLTF
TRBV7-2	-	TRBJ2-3	CASRLQAGHTDTQYF
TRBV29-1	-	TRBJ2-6	CSAFTGVSGANVLTF
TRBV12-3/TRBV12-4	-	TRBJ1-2	CASSLQPSRGYTF
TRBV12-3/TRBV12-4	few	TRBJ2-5	CASSRGGGPAETQYF
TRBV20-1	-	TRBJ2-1	CSAREFIANEQFF
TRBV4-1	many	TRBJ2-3	CASSQESTRSTQYF
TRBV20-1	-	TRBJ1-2	CSAPDRGMNYGYTF
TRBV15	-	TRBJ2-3	CATSSVTASTDTQYF
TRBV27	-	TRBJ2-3	CASSPSMGRAPQYF
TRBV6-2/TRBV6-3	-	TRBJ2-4	CASSLQLVGIQYF
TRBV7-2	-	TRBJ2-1	CASSRPGSYNEQFF
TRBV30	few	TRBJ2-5	CAWSVGQKETQYF
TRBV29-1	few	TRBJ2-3	CSVDSASTDTQYF
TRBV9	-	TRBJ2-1	CASAGGVSLNEQFF
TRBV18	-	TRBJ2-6	CASSPGTARSGANVLTF
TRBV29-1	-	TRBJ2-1	CSVDLGGRALGDEQFF
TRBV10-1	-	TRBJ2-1	CASSEASGNNEQFF
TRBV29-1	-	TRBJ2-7	CSVASVGYYEQYF
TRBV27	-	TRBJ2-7	CASSLSQRGWEQYF